A single sample is the source of the 21 T cell receptor beta chains below, sequenced in a study of shared clonotypes between healthy human individuals (TCRdb year 2020). Libraries were built with the immunoSEQ multiplex PCR assay. TCRdb took over this immuneACCESS table, retaining in-frame rearrangements with V and J assigned. Such tables are incomplete; in checked studies, under half of the missing clones stem from an unresolved V gene, and the remainder is unexplained. Recorded for this sample are some 2,100,000 clones; 95% of them occurred a single time. Roughly 0.13% of the sample belongs to the ten largest clones. The sequencing input was naive CD4+ T cells sorted from blood. The cell subset or site label of this sample denotes: CD45RA+ positively selected. Receptors were obtained from a man aged 18 to 35 in good health.

V is TRBV18 and J is TRBJ2-1; 7 nucleotides match TRBD2. The junction had 6 bases not matched to a gene; V was cut back by 3 bases and J by 4 bases. CDR1 and CDR2 from the germline V gene are KGHSH and LQKENI. The CDR3 contains 15 residues. The CDR3 region is CASSPSSGVYNEQFF. CDR3 DNA sequence: TGTGCCAGCTCACCCTCTAGCGGAGTATACAATGAGCAGTTCTTC.

V is TRBV28 and J is TRBJ1-2; tentatively, D is TRBD1 (5 bases). Trimming stripped 2 bases from V and 3 bases from J, with 7 bases between. CDR1 is MDHEN and CDR2 is SYDVKM in the germline V gene. The CDR3 has 13 amino acids. The CDR3 here is CASSLDSHYGYTF. Here the CDR3 DNA reads TGTGCCAGCAGTTTAGACAGTCACTATGGCTACACCTTC.

The genes are TRBV7-2 and TRBJ2-2; TRBD2 aligns across 13 bases. CDR3 length: 19 residues. Germline CDR1 and CDR2: SGHTA and FQGNSA. J lost 3 bases, V lost 3 bases, and 10 bases had no gene match. Here the CDR3 DNA reads TGTGCCAGCAGCTTGTCAGGGATCGGACTAGCGGGGGACACCGGGGAGCTGTTTTTT. It yields the protein CASSLSGIGLAGDTGELFF.

The rearrangement links TRBV10-3 to TRBJ1-3; D is uncertain. Germline CDR1 and CDR2: ENHRY and SYGVKD. The CDR3 has 13 amino acids. Trimming left V 3 bases short and J 0 bases short, with 3 bases between. CDR3 sequence reads: CAISDYSGNTIYF. CDR3 bases: TGTGCCATCAGTGACTACTCTGGAAACACCATATATTTT.

V gene TRBV16 combines with J gene TRBJ1-6; D is uncertain. The germline V gene encodes CDR1 KGHSY and CDR2 FQNENV. The CDR3 is made up of 13 amino acids. The V and J ends lost 2 bases and 7 bases respectively, with 6 bases between them. The CDR3 nucleotides are TGTGCCAGCAGCCAAGCGGGGAATTCACCCCTCCACTTT. This encodes CASSQAGNSPLHF.

The chain uses TRBV7-9 and TRBJ2-6, with D unresolved. Trimming left V 5 bases short and J 4 bases short, with 18 bases between. The germline V gene has CDR1 SEHNR and CDR2 FQNEAQ (reference sequence). The CDR3 runs to 17 residues. This CDR3 is CASSVDPRIGGANVLTF. In DNA, the CDR3 is TGTGCCAGCAGCGTCGATCCCCGGATCGGGGGGGCCAACGTCCTGACTTTC.

The V call is TRBV7-2, the J call TRBJ2-6; 7 nucleotides align to TRBD1. Germline V CDR1 and CDR2: SGHTA, FQGNSA. The CDR3 is 14 residues long. J was trimmed by 4 bases and V by 10 bases; bases with no gene match: 7. The CDR3 nucleotides are TGTGCCACTGAGAGGGGGCTAGGGGCCAACGTCCTGACTTTC. As protein: CATERGLGANVLTF.

Of note for this clone: Other DNA sequences in the same sample also yield this CDR3. The rearrangement links TRBV5-1 to TRBJ2-2; D not certain. Trimming stripped 4 bases from V and 2 bases from J, with 9 bases between. Looked up from germline, CDR1 is SGHRS and CDR2 is YFSETQ. This CDR3 is built from 14 residues. Here the CDR3 DNA reads TGCGCCAGCAGCCCGGGTCTAAACACCGGGGAGCTGTTTTTT. This codes for CASSPGLNTGELFF.

DNA for the CDR3: TGTGCCAGCACGGCCAGAGCTAATTCACCCCTCCACTTT. Translated, it gives CASTARANSPLHF. This chain joins TRBV28 and TRBJ1-6, with D uncertain. The CDR3 extends over 13 amino acids. The V gene lost 7 bases and the J gene lost 6 bases, with 10 bases spanning the gap. In germline, CDR1 is MDHEN, CDR2 SYDVKM.

The gene calls are TRBV11-3 and TRBJ1-2; D not resolved. V was pared by 0 bases and J by 13 bases, with 15 bases between. This CDR3 is built from 13 residues. Germline CDR1 is SGHNT and CDR2 is YENEEA. The CDR3 DNA is TGTGCCAGCAGCTTAGATCGAGCCAGGCCCGTCACCTTC. Translation: CASSLDRARPVTF.

The gene calls are TRBV2 and TRBJ2-7; 7 nucleotides agree with TRBD1. Losses at the gene ends were 7 bases for V and 1 base for J; bases not matched to a gene: 4. CDR1 is SNHLY and CDR2 is FYNNEI in the germline V gene. This CDR3 has 13 residues. The CDR3 here is CASTTDRSYEQYF. CDR3 nucleotide sequence: TGTGCCAGCACAACGGACAGGTCCTACGAGCAGTACTTC.

The chain's CDR3 is CASQLGVSTTEAFF. In DNA, the CDR3 is TGTGCCAGTCAGCTCGGGGTTAGTACCACTGAAGCTTTCTTT. This chain uses TRBV19 with TRBJ1-1; no firm D call. This CDR3 contains 14 residues. V gave up 8 bases and J gave up 4 bases, with 17 bases separating them. The germline CDR1 and CDR2 sequences are LNHDA and SQIVND (reference sequence). The full variable domain, rest sourced from reference TRBV19 and TRBJ1-1, is DGGITQSPKYLFRKEGQNVTLSCEQNLNHDAMYWYRQDPGQGLRLIYYSQIVNDFQKGDIAEGYSVSREKKESFPLTVTSAQKNPTAFYLCASQLGVSTTEAFFGQGTRLTVV.

The chain joins TRBV10-2 to TRBJ1-2, with TRBD1 as a possible D gene (6 bases). Trimming pared 2 bases from V and 3 bases from J, leaving 10 bases between. The CDR3 extends over 14 amino acids. Germline V CDR1 and CDR2: WSHSY, SAAADI. The CDR3 nucleotides read TGCGCCAGCAGTGAGGCAGGGGCTGACTATGGCTACACCTTC. Translated: CASSEAGADYGYTF.

This chain connects TRBV5-4 to TRBJ1-6, with a tentative D call TRBD1 (6 bases). This CDR3 contains 15 residues. CDR1 is SGHNT, CDR2 YYREEE, per germline (reference sequence). V was trimmed by 1 base and J by 10 bases, leaving 15 bases between them. The CDR3 loop is CASSLWGGGGSPLHF. Here the CDR3 DNA reads TGTGCCAGCAGCTTGTGGGGAGGCGGGGGCTCACCCCTCCACTTT.

This clone has only a few counts. The chain joins TRBV2 to TRBJ2-1, with D maybe TRBD2 (7 bases). The CDR3 runs 15 residues. Germline V gene sequence: CDR1 SNHLY, CDR2 FYNNEI. Trimming shortened V by 7 bases and J by 0 bases, and 13 bases separated the two germline ends. CDR3 nucleotide sequence: TGTGCCAGCAACGCGGGGGCCCCCTCCTACAATGAGCAGTTCTTC. Protein product: CASNAGAPSYNEQFF.

CDR3 sequence: CASSLHGNSPLHF. The CDR3, as DNA: TGTGCCAGCAGCCTACACGGGAATTCACCCCTCCACTTT. The chain carries TRBV14 and TRBJ1-6; D ambiguous. V was shortened by 4 bases and J by 7 bases, with 8 bases between the two germline ends. This CDR3 contains 13 residues. The germline gives CDR1 SGHDN, CDR2 FVKESK.

The chain carries TRBV7-3 and TRBJ1-6; the D gene is possibly TRBD1 (5 bases). This CDR3 has 14 amino acids. The V and J ends lost 5 bases and 6 bases respectively, with 11 bases between them. The germline V gene encodes CDR1 SGHTA and CDR2 FQGTGA. This CDR3 is CASSGDGVNSPLHF. In DNA, the CDR3 is TGTGCCAGCAGCGGGGACGGGGTTAATTCACCCCTCCACTTT.

This clone has only one observation. The CDR3 DNA reads TGTGCCAGCATTGGCAGGCGCCAAGAGACCCAGTACTTC. This gives the protein CASIGRRQETQYF. This chain links TRBV7-9 with TRBJ2-5, with D unclear. The CDR3 has 13 residues. Trimming removed 7 bases at V and 1 base at J, with 10 bases between. Germline assignment: CDR1 SEHNR and CDR2 FQNEAQ (reference sequence).

The chain couples TRBV14 to TRBJ1-2, with a tentative D call TRBD1 (5 bases). V was cut by 4 bases and J by 4 bases, with 16 bases left in between. Per the germline V gene, CDR1 is SGHDN and CDR2 is FVKESK. The CDR3 has 15 residues. Here the CDR3 reads CASSLFRGASYGYTF. In nucleotides, the CDR3 is TGTGCCAGCAGCCTTTTTCGGGGCGCTTCCTATGGCTACACCTTC.

This chain links TRBV30 with TRBJ2-5, with 9 bases that match TRBD2. The CDR3 runs 18 residues. The ends lost 0 bases at V and 5 bases at J; junction bases unmatched: 16. Germline values: CDR1 GTSNPN, CDR2 SVGIG (reference sequence). This chain's CDR3 is CAWSVPRASGIGEETQYF. CDR3 nucleotide sequence: TGTGCCTGGAGTGTACCCCGCGCTAGCGGGATTGGCGAGGAGACCCAGTACTTC.

A remark on this clone: Other nucleotide sequences from this sample produce the same CDR3. The chain recombines TRBV18 with TRBJ1-1; D gene ambiguous. This CDR3 has 13 residues. Germline CDR1 KGHSH, CDR2 LQKENI. The V end lost 6 bases, the J end lost 1 base, and 9 bases lay between the germline ends. The CDR3 nucleotides read TGTGCCAGCTCTCAAGGAGAGAACACTGAAGCTTTCTTT. It translates to CASSQGENTEAFF.